This entry is about one T cell receptor beta chain. Its target is unknown. Here immunoSEQ multiplex PCR was the method, and the copy in TCRdb shows in-frame clones only, minus some. The sample carries around 28,000 clones, less than 90% recorded once. This entry comes from a study of PD-1 blockade in classical Hodgkin lymphoma. Trimming left V 3 bases short and J 4 bases short, with 5 bases between. The CDR3 runs 11 residues. The germline CDR1 and CDR2 sequences are SQVTM and ANQGSEA. Every patient experienced relapse after autologous stem cell transplantation, and brentuximab vedotin exposure varied. General study findings and limits: The baseline diversity of complete responders showed similarity to that of newly diagnosed patients. The CD4+ diversity rise by C4D1 was clearest in complete responders.

The clonotype was recovered from a human donor with classical Hodgkin lymphoma. The chain carries TRBV29-1 and TRBJ2-3; D remains ambiguous. The sequences come from peripheral blood mononuclear cells (PBMCs), collected before the second cycle of nivolumab. The CDR3 spells CSVDRADTQYF. The CDR3 DNA follows: TGCAGCGTTGATAGAGCAGATACGCAGTATTTT.